One sample yielded the 8 T cell receptor beta chains listed below, sequenced in a study of T cell repertoires in cytomegalovirus infection. Antigens of these TCRs are unknown. TCRdb reprocessed the reads via MiXCR and lists one record per CDR3 protein. The sample has around 750,000 distinct CDR3 sequences, approximately 30% seen once. Sequences were derived from cultured CD8+ T cells from PBMCs, sampled from culture after CMV antigen stimulation. The receptors here all came from a human donor in good health (CMV status not recorded). Some clones in this sample may be carry-over from other donors' samples.

The table lists this clonotype with a few counts. The rearrangement uses TRBV24-1 and TRBJ1-2; 8 bases are shared with TRBD1. V lost 6 bases and J lost 2; bases outside the gene matches: 4. Germline V gene sequence: CDR1 KGHDR, CDR2 SFDVKD. The CDR3 covers 14 residues. The CDR3 DNA reads TGTGCCACCAGTTCAGGGGGCTGGAACTATGGCTACACCTTC. Its translation: CATSSGGWNYGYTF.

The chain couples TRBV12-5 to TRBJ1-1; D uncertain. Germline lookup yields CDR1 LGHNT and CDR2 FRNRAP. The length of the CDR3 is 11 residues. The V end was cut by 6 bases, the J end by 7 bases, with 9 bases between. The CDR3 DNA reads as TGTGCTAGTGGGATCGGTGGTGAAGCTTTCTTT. Encoded protein: CASGIGGEAFF.

Note on this clonotype: This clone may be a read error of a much larger clone one base away. The chain has TRBV7-9 and TRBJ2-2; weak D call: TRBD1 (6 bases). The CDR3 is 15 amino acids. Germline V gene sequence: CDR1 SEHNR, CDR2 FQNEAQ (reference sequence). Trimming left V 2 bases short and J 1 base short, with 8 bases between. CDR3 in DNA: TGTGCCAGCAGCTTAAAACAGGGGAACACCGGGGAGCTGTTTTTT. It codes for CASSLKQGNTGELFF.

This clonotype has just a few counts. The CDR3 sequence: CASSPPDREGYTF. The DNA of the CDR3 is TGTGCCAGCAGTCCGCCGGACAGGGAAGGCTACACCTTC. The chain joins TRBV12-3 or TRBV12-4 to TRBJ1-2, with 8 bases fitting TRBD1. V dropped 5 bases and J dropped 8; count of bases not matched to a gene: 7. This CDR3 region has 13 residues.

There are a few counts of this clonotype. This chain links TRBV10-3 with TRBJ1-1; D possibly corresponds to TRBD1 (5 bases). The ends were cut back, 2 bases at V and 0 bases at J, with 10 bases in the middle. Germline values: CDR1 ENHRY, CDR2 SYGVKD. This CDR3 has 15 amino acids. The CDR3 coding sequence is TGTGCCATCAGTGAGCCCAGGGCCTTGAACACTGAAGCTTTCTTT. Amino acid sequence: CAISEPRALNTEAFF.

The chain links TRBV6-4 to TRBJ1-5; D remains ambiguous. The V end was cut by 3 bases, the J end by 7 bases, with 10 bases between. In germline, CDR1 is MRHNA, CDR2 SNTAGT. This CDR3 contains 13 residues. CDR3 sequence: CASSEEGGQPQHF. CDR3 sequence (DNA): TGTGCCAGCAGTGAGGAGGGAGGCCAGCCCCAGCATTTT.

The chain couples TRBV27 to TRBJ1-5; 7 nucleotides line up with TRBD1. CDR3 length: 14 residues. V shed 4 bases and J 5 bases; nucleotides not matched to a gene: 5. Germline V lookup: CDR1 MNHEY, CDR2 SMNVEV (reference sequence). The CDR3 spells CASSSGGVHQPQHF. The CDR3 coding sequence is TGTGCCAGCAGTTCAGGGGGGGTGCATCAGCCCCAGCATTTT.

This chain joins TRBV27 and TRBJ2-5, with D possibly matching TRBD1 (5 bases). Trimming stripped 2 bases from V and 5 bases from J, with 9 bases between. CDR1 is MNHEY, CDR2 SMNVEV, per germline (reference sequence). CDR3 length: 13 residues. CDR3 loop: CASSLKKGETQYF. Written as DNA, the CDR3 is TGTGCCAGCAGTTTAAAGAAGGGGGAGACCCAGTACTTC.